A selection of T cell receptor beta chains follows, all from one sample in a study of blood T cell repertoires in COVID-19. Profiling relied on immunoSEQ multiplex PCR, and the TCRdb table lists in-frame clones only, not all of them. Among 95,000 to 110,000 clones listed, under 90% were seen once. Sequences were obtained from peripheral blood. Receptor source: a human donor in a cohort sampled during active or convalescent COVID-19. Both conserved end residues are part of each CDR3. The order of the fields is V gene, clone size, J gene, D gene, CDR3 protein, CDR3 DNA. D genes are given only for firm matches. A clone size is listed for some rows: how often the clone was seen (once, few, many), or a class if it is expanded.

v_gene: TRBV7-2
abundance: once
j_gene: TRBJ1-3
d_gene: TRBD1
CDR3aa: CASSLGAAGTGGNTIYF
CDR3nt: TGTGCCAGCAGCTTAGGCGCAGCAGGGACAGGTGGAAACACCATATATTTT

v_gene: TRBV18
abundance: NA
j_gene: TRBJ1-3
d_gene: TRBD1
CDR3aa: CASSPQRDRALGNTIYF
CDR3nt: TGTGCCAGCTCACCACAAAGGGACAGGGCTCTCGGAAACACCATATATTTT

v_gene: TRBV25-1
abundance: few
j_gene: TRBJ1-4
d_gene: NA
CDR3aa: CASQRGPGDEKLFF
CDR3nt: TGTGCCAGCCAGCGGGGGCCGGGGGATGAAAAACTGTTTTTT

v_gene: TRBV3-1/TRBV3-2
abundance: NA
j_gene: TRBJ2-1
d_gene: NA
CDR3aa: CASSPAGLDYNEQFF
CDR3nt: TGTGCCAGCAGCCCAGCGGGTCTGGATTACAATGAGCAGTTCTTC

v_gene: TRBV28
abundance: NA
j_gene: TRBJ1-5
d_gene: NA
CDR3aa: CASSLPGEGQPQHF
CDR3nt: TGTGCCAGCAGTTTACCAGGGGAGGGCCAGCCCCAGCATTTT

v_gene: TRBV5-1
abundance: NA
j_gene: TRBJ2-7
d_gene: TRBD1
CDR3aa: CASSSPAGTGPYEQYF
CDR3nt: TGCGCCAGCAGCTCCCCCGCCGGGACAGGTCCCTACGAGCAGTACTTC

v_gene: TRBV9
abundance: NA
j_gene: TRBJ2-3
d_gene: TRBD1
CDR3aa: CASSVVSGGLEDTQYF
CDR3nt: TGTGCCAGCAGCGTAGTCTCAGGGGGCCTGGAAGATACGCAGTATTTT

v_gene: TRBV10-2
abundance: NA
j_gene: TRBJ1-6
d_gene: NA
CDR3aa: CASSEWRLDNSPLHF
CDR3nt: TGCGCCAGCAGTGAGTGGCGGCTTGATAATTCACCCCTCCACTTT

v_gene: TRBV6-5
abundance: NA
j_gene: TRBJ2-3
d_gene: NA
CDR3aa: CASDALDGADTQYF
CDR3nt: TGTGCCAGCGACGCGCTGGACGGGGCAGATACGCAGTATTTT

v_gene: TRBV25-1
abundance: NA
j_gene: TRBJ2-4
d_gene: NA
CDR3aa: CASSEPQGGTKNIQYF
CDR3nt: TGTGCCAGCAGTGAACCGCAGGGGGGAACCAAAAACATTCAGTACTTC

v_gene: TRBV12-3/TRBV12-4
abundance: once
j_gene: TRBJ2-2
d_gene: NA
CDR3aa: CASSGTSELFF
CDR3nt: TGTGCCAGCAGTGGAACTAGTGAGCTGTTTTTT

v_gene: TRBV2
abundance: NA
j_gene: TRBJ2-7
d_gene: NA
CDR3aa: CASTSTGKGGAQYF
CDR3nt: TGTGCCAGCACCTCGACTGGGAAAGGGGGTGCGCAGTACTTC

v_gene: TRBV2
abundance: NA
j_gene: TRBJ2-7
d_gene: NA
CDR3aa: CASGVGFYEQYF
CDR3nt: TGTGCCAGCGGTGTGGGCTTCTACGAGCAGTACTTC